This T cell receptor beta chain was documented in a study of graft-versus-host responses after intestinal transplantation. Study overall: Those transplanted obtained multivisceral, liver-intestinal, or isolated intestinal grafts.

Repertoires were generated with immunoSEQ multiplex PCR, while TCRdb's copy carries only in-frame clones and drops some. The sample lists over 9,000 clones, approximately 77% occurring once. From the graft tissue, intraepithelial and lamina propria lymphocytes were released through processing. Germline V gene sequence: CDR1 MGHDK, CDR2 SYGVNS. The CDR3 totals 14 residues. The V end lost 1 base, the J end lost 1 base, and 7 bases lay between the germline ends. The specimen comprised ileum tissue, sampled nearly 480 days after intestinal transplantation. The clonotype was recovered from a human patient who received an intestinal transplant, so some T cells may come from the graft donor. This sequence joins TRBV25-1 and TRBJ1-1; D unresolved. The CDR3 reads CASSEFRPNTEAFF. The CDR3 DNA sequence: TGTGCCAGCAGTGAATTTCGCCCGAACACTGAAGCTTTCTTT.